This is a list of T cell receptor beta chains from one sample in a study of Ad26.COV2.S vaccination and SARS-CoV-2 variants. Assay: immunoSEQ multiplex PCR; the TCRdb copy retains only in-frame clones and omits some. The sample records around 450,000 clones, around 90% being singletons. The specimen comprised peripheral blood, sampled in a trial of Ad26.COV2.S vaccine versus placebo. These receptors were obtained from a person aged 18-60 years who received the Ad26.COV2.S COVID-19 vaccine or a placebo. The CDR3 runs from the conserved cysteine through the conserved F or W. Fields, in order: D gene, clone size, J gene, V gene, CDR3 protein, CDR3 DNA. D genes are given only for firm matches. The size field is filled for only some rows; it gives once, few, many or a size class.

d_gene: TRBD1
abundance: NA
j_gene: TRBJ1-4
v_gene: TRBV28
CDR3aa: CASTATGREKLFF
CDR3nt: TGTGCCAGCACCGCGACAGGGAGGGAAAAACTGTTTTTT

d_gene: NA
abundance: NA
j_gene: TRBJ1-2
v_gene: TRBV29-1
CDR3aa: CSVEFQMGYGYTF
CDR3nt: TGCAGCGTTGAATTCCAGATGGGCTATGGCTACACCTTC

d_gene: TRBD1
abundance: NA
j_gene: TRBJ1-2
v_gene: TRBV19
CDR3aa: CASSNWTGLGGYTF
CDR3nt: TGTGCCAGTAGTAATTGGACAGGATTGGGAGGCTACACCTTC

d_gene: TRBD2
abundance: NA
j_gene: TRBJ2-1
v_gene: TRBV3-1/TRBV3-2
CDR3aa: CASSQPAGGHNEQFF
CDR3nt: TGTGCCAGCAGCCAACCAGCGGGAGGCCACAATGAGCAGTTCTTC

d_gene: NA
abundance: NA
j_gene: TRBJ1-3
v_gene: TRBV9
CDR3aa: CASSARGTTSGNTIYF
CDR3nt: TGTGCCAGCAGCGCCAGGGGTACAACCTCTGGAAACACCATATATTTT

d_gene: NA
abundance: NA
j_gene: TRBJ1-4
v_gene: TRBV7-2
CDR3aa: CASSLLPGANEKLFF
CDR3nt: TGTGCCAGCAGCTTACTTCCGGGGGCTAATGAAAAACTGTTTTTT

d_gene: NA
abundance: NA
j_gene: TRBJ2-5
v_gene: TRBV6-5
CDR3aa: CASSYGGSRETQYF
CDR3nt: TGTGCCAGCAGTTACGGGGGGAGTAGGGAGACCCAGTACTTC

d_gene: NA
abundance: once
j_gene: TRBJ1-1
v_gene: TRBV19
CDR3aa: CATRRVGTEAFF
CDR3nt: TGTGCCACCCGCAGGGTAGGCACTGAAGCTTTCTTT

d_gene: TRBD2
abundance: NA
j_gene: TRBJ2-1
v_gene: TRBV7-2
CDR3aa: CASSPLAGVYNEQFF
CDR3nt: TGTGCCAGCAGCCCCCTAGCGGGGGTCTACAATGAGCAGTTCTTC

d_gene: NA
abundance: NA
j_gene: TRBJ2-2
v_gene: TRBV4-1
CDR3aa: CASSQDRAIKITGELFF
CDR3nt: TGCGCCAGCAGCCAAGATCGGGCTATTAAAATCACCGGGGAGCTGTTTTTT

d_gene: NA
abundance: NA
j_gene: TRBJ2-7
v_gene: TRBV27
CDR3aa: CASSFVGSYEQYF
CDR3nt: TGTGCCAGCAGTTTTGTGGGCTCCTACGAGCAGTACTTC

d_gene: NA
abundance: once
j_gene: TRBJ1-1
v_gene: TRBV7-2
CDR3aa: CASRGETVPNTEAFF
CDR3nt: TGTGCCAGCAGGGGGGAGACGGTTCCGAACACTGAAGCTTTCTTT